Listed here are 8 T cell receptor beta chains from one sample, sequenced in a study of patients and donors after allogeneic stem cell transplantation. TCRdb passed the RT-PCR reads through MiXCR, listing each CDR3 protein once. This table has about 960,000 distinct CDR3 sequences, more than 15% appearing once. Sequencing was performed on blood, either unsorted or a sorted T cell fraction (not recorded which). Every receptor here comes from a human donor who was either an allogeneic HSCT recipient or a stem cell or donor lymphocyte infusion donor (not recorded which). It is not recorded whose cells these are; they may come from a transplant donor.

The CDR3 DNA reads TGTGCCACCAGCGCAGGGGTTCTGGGCTACACCTTC. This translates into CATSAGVLGYTF. The V and J genes are TRBV15 and TRBJ1-2, with D possibly TRBD1 on 6 matching bases. Germline values: CDR1 LNHNV, CDR2 YYDKDF (reference sequence). The CDR3 has 12 residues. Trimming took off 5 bases at V and 8 bases at J, with 12 bases between the two ends. The whole variable domain, filled in from reference TRBV15 and TRBJ1-2, reads DAMVIQNPRYQVTQFGKPVTLSCSQTLNHNVMYWYQQKSSQAPKLLFHYYDKDFNNEADTPDNFQSRRPNTSFCFLDIRSPGLGDTAMYLCATSAGVLGYTFGSGTRLTVV.

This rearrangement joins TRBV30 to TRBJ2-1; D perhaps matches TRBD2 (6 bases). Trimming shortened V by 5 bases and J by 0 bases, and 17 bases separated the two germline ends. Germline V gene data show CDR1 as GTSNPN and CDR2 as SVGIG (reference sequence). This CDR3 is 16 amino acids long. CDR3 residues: CAWGGTPVSSYNEQFF. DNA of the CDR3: TGTGCCTGGGGGGGGACCCCGGTAAGCTCCTACAATGAGCAGTTCTTC.

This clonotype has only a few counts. The DNA of the CDR3 is TGTGCCAGTACCAATAGAAAGGTGGCGGAGACCCAGTACTTC. As protein: CASTNRKVAETQYF. The chain carries TRBV19 and TRBJ2-5; D gene unclear. The CDR3 sequence is 14 residues long. The germline V gene encodes CDR1 LNHDA and CDR2 SQIVND (reference sequence). The germline V and J ends were trimmed by 7 bases and 5 bases, with 17 bases remaining between them. The full variable domain, its missing parts supplied by reference TRBV19 and TRBJ2-5, is DGGITQSPKYLFRKEGQNVTLSCEQNLNHDAMYWYRQDPGQGLRLIYYSQIVNDFQKGDIAEGYSVSREKKESFPLTVTSAQKNPTAFYLCASTNRKVAETQYFGPGTRLLVL.

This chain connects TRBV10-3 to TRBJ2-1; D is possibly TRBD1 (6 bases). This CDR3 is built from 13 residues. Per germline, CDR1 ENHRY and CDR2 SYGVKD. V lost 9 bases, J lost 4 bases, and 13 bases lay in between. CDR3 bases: TGTGCCATACGATCCGGGACATACAATGAGCAGTTCTTC. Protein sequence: CAIRSGTYNEQFF.

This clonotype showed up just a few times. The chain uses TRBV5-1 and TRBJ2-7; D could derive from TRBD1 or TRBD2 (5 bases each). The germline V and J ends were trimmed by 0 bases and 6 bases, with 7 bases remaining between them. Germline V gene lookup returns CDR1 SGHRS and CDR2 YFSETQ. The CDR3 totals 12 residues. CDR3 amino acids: CASSLGGTEQYF. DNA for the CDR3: TGCGCCAGCAGCTTGGGTGGGACCGAGCAGTACTTC.

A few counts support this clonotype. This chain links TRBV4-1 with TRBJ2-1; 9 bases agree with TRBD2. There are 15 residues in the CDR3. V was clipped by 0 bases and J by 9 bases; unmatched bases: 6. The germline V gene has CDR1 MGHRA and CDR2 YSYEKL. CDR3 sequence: CASSQEGLAGSEQFF. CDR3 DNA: TGCGCCAGCAGCCAAGAAGGCCTAGCGGGAAGTGAGCAGTTCTTC.

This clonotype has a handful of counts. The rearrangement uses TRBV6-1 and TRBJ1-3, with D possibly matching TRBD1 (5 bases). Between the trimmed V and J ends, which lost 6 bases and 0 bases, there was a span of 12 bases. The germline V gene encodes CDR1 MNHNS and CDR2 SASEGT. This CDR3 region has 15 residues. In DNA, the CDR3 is TGTGCCAGCAGCACGACAGCTATCTCTGGAAACACCATATATTTT. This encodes CASSTTAISGNTIYF.

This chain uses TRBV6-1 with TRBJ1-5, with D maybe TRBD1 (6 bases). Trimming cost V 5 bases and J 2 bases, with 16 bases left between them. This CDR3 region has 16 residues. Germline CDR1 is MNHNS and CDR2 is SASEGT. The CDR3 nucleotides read TGTGCCAGCAGTCGCAAGCTCAGGGGTCGCAATCAGCCCCAGCATTTT. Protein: CASSRKLRGRNQPQHF.